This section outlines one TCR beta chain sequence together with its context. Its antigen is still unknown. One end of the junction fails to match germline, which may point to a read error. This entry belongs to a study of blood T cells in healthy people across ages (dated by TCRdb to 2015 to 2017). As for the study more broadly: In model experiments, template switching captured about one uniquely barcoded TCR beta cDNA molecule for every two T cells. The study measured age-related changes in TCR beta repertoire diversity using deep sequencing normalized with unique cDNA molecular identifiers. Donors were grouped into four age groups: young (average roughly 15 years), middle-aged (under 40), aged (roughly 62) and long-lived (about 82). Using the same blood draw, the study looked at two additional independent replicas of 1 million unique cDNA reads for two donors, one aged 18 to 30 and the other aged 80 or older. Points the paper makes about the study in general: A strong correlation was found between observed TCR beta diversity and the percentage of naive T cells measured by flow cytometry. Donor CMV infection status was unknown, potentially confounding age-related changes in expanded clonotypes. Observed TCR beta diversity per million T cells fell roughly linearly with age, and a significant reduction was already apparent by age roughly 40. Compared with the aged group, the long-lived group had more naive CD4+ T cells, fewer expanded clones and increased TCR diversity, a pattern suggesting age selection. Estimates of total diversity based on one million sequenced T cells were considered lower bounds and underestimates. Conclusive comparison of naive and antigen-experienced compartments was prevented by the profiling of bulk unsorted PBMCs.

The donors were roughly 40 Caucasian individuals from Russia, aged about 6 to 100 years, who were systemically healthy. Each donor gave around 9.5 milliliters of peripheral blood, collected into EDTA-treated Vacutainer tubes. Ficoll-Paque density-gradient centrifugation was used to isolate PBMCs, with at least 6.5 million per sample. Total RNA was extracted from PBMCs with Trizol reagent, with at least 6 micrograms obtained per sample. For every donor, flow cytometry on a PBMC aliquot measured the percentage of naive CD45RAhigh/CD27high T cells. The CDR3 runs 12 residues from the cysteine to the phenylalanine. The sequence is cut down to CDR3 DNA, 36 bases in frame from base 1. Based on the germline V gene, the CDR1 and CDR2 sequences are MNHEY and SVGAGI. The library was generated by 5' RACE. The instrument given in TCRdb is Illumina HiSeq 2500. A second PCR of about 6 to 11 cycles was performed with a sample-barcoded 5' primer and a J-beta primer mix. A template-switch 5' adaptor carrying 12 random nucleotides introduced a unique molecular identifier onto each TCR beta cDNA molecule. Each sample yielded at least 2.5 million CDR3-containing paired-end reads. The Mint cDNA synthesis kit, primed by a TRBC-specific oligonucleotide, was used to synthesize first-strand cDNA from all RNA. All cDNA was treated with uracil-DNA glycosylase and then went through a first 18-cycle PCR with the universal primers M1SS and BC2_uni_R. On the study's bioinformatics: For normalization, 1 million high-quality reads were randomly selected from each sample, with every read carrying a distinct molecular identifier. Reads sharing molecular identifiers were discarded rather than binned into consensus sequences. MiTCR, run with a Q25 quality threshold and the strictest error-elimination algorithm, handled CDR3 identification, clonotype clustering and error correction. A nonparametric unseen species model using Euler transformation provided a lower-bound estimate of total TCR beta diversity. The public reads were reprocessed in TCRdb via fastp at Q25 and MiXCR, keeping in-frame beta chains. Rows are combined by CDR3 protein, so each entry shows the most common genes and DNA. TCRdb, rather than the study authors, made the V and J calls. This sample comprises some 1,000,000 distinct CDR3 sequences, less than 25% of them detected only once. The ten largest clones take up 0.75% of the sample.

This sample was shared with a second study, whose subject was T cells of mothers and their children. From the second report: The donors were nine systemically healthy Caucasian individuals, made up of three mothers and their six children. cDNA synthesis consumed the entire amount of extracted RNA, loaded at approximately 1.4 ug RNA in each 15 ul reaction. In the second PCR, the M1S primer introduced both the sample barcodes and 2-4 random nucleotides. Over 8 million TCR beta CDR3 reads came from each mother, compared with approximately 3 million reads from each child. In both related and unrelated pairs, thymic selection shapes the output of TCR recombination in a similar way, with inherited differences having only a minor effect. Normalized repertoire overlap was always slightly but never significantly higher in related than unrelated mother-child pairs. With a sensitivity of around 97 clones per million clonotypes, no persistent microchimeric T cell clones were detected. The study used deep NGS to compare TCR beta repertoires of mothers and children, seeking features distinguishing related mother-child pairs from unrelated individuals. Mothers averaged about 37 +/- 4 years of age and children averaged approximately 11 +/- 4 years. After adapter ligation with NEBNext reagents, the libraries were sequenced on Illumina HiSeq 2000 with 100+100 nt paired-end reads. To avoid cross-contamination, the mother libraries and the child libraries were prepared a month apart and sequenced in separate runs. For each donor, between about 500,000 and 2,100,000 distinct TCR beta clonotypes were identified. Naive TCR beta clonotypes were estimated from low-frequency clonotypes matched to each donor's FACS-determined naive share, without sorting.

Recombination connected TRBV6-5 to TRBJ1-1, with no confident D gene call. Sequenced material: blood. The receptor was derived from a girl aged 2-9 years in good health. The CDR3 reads CASSSAETVAFF. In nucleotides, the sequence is TGTGCCAGCAGTTCGGCCGAAACTGTAGCTTTCTTT.